The clone carrying this T cell receptor (delta chain) is medium-sized within its sample. No antigen is known for it. This same CDR3 is encoded by further DNA sequences in the sample. Gammadelta T cells were flow-sorted from PBMC into Vgamma9/Vdelta2+ and Vdelta2-negative populations for bulk analysis. This CDR3 is 16 amino acids long. Trimming shortened V by 10 bases and J by 4 bases, and 25 bases separated the two germline ends. Germline CDR1 TSWWSYY, CDR2 QGS. TCRdb re-called the multiplex PCR reads using CATT. The sample lists tens of thousands of delta-chain clones, around 2% occurring once. These data are taken from a study of γδ T cells in repeated Plasmodium falciparum infection. About the study: Samples were taken at baseline, before some infections, and 21 days after each. General study results and limits: One small rural Malian village, predominantly a single ethnic group, supplied the cohort. Repeated controlled infections reportedly drove waves of new clonotype selection in Vdelta2-negative, mostly Vdelta1+, gammadelta repertoires.

This receptor was identified in a pool of human donors (malaria-infected and uninfected, not separated). The J gene is TRDJ1, the V gene TRDV1, with D possibly being TRDD3 (6 bases). The specimen sequenced was gamma-delta T cells from blood. This CDR3 is CAPTTGNEDQIDKLIF. The CDR3, as DNA: TGTGCTCCTACCACTGGGAACGAAGACCAGATCGATAAACTCATCTTT.